A selection of T cell receptor beta chains follows, all from one sample in a study of blood T cell repertoires in COVID-19. Sequencing was performed with immunoSEQ multiplex PCR; in TCRdb, only in-frame clones are kept and a portion is missing. This sample has approximately 87,000 clones; 85% to 90% occur once, and the top ten carry approximately 15%. Material: peripheral blood. The origin of the receptors is a man in his sixties or seventies with active or convalescent COVID-19. CDR3s include the opening cysteine and the closing phenylalanine or tryptophan. D genes are given only for firm matches. Size tells how often a clone was seen (once, few, many) or the class of an expanded clone, and some rows leave it out.

d_gene: -; j_gene: TRBJ2-2; v_gene: TRBV9; abundance: -; CDR3aa: CASSVDLARNTGELFF; CDR3nt: TGTGCCAGCAGCGTAGACCTAGCGCGAAACACCGGGGAGCTGTTTTTT
d_gene: TRBD2; j_gene: TRBJ2-5; v_gene: TRBV7-3; abundance: -; CDR3aa: CASSKGLAGAETQYF; CDR3nt: TGTGCCAGCAGCAAAGGACTAGCGGGAGCAGAGACCCAGTACTTC
d_gene: -; j_gene: TRBJ1-1; v_gene: TRBV7-2; abundance: few; CDR3aa: CASSFQSTPSTEAFF; CDR3nt: TGTGCCAGCAGCTTCCAGTCCACGCCCAGCACTGAAGCTTTCTTT
d_gene: TRBD1; j_gene: TRBJ1-2; v_gene: TRBV18; abundance: -; CDR3aa: CASSYTDREDGYTF; CDR3nt: TGTGCCAGCTCATACACAGACAGGGAGGACGGCTACACCTTC
d_gene: -; j_gene: TRBJ1-5; v_gene: TRBV18; abundance: -; CDR3aa: CASSPSPQGGQPQHF; CDR3nt: TGTGCCAGCTCACCATCTCCCCAGGGAGGTCAGCCCCAGCATTTT
d_gene: -; j_gene: TRBJ2-7; v_gene: TRBV7-6; abundance: once; CDR3aa: CASSQGGAGPWEQYF; CDR3nt: TGTGCCAGCAGCCAGGGCGGGGCAGGCCCCTGGGAGCAGTACTTC
d_gene: -; j_gene: TRBJ2-2; v_gene: TRBV30; abundance: -; CDR3aa: CALPLRGGTGELFF; CDR3nt: TGTGCCTTACCTCTTAGGGGGGGCACCGGGGAGCTGTTTTTT
d_gene: TRBD2; j_gene: TRBJ2-7; v_gene: TRBV6-1; abundance: -; CDR3aa: CASSERGLADAPNYEQYF; CDR3nt: TGTGCCAGCAGTGAGCGGGGACTAGCGGACGCACCCAACTACGAGCAGTACTTC
d_gene: -; j_gene: TRBJ1-4; v_gene: TRBV3-1/TRBV3-2; abundance: -; CDR3aa: CASSQGQGEKLFF; CDR3nt: TGTGCCAGCAGCCAAGGGCAGGGGGAAAAACTGTTTTTT
d_gene: -; j_gene: TRBJ1-2; v_gene: TRBV4-1; abundance: -; CDR3aa: CASSQAIQGTLYGYTF; CDR3nt: TGCGCCAGCAGCCAAGCAATACAGGGTACCCTCTATGGCTACACCTTC
d_gene: -; j_gene: TRBJ2-1; v_gene: TRBV30; abundance: -; CDR3aa: CAWSLDRFGEQFF; CDR3nt: TGTGCCTGGAGCCTAGACAGGTTTGGTGAGCAGTTCTTC
d_gene: TRBD2; j_gene: TRBJ2-1; v_gene: TRBV15; abundance: once; CDR3aa: CATRELAGVIGEQFF; CDR3nt: TGTGCCACCAGGGAACTAGCGGGAGTCATCGGAGAGCAGTTCTTC
d_gene: TRBD1; j_gene: TRBJ2-5; v_gene: TRBV15; abundance: -; CDR3aa: CATSSWTGPAQETQYF; CDR3nt: TGTGCCACCAGCAGCTGGACAGGCCCCGCGCAAGAGACCCAGTACTTC
d_gene: -; j_gene: TRBJ1-5; v_gene: TRBV6-2/TRBV6-3; abundance: -; CDR3aa: CASSSGEAGVYQPQHF; CDR3nt: TGTGCCAGCAGTTCAGGTGAGGCAGGGGTTTATCAGCCCCAGCATTTT
d_gene: -; j_gene: TRBJ1-3; v_gene: TRBV7-3; abundance: -; CDR3aa: CASSPAGYSGNTIYF; CDR3nt: TGTGCCAGCAGCCCCGCCGGGTACTCTGGAAACACCATATATTTT
d_gene: -; j_gene: TRBJ2-7; v_gene: TRBV28; abundance: once; CDR3aa: CASSRRAYEQYF; CDR3nt: TGTGCCAGCAGTCGACGGGCCTACGAGCAGTACTTC
d_gene: -; j_gene: TRBJ2-1; v_gene: TRBV3-1/TRBV3-2; abundance: -; CDR3aa: CASSREGRGANEQFF; CDR3nt: TGTGCCAGCAGCCGAGAGGGCCGGGGGGCCAATGAGCAGTTCTTC
d_gene: -; j_gene: TRBJ1-5; v_gene: TRBV6-5; abundance: -; CDR3aa: CASSFTGTSNQPQHF; CDR3nt: TGTGCCAGCAGTTTCACAGGGACTAGCAATCAGCCCCAGCATTTT
d_gene: TRBD1; j_gene: TRBJ2-3; v_gene: TRBV11-2; abundance: -; CDR3aa: CASSWGGTGSMGTDTQYF; CDR3nt: TGTGCCAGCAGCTGGGGGGGGACAGGGTCGATGGGCACAGATACGCAGTATTTT
d_gene: -; j_gene: TRBJ2-7; v_gene: TRBV28; abundance: -; CDR3aa: CASLVAGTSYEQYF; CDR3nt: TGTGCCAGTCTAGTGGCGGGAACCTCCTACGAGCAGTACTTC
d_gene: TRBD1; j_gene: TRBJ1-2; v_gene: TRBV7-2; abundance: -; CDR3aa: CASSAPGAGGGKRYGYTF; CDR3nt: TGTGCCAGCAGCGCCCCCGGGGCAGGGGGCGGGAAGAGGTATGGCTACACCTTC
d_gene: TRBD1; j_gene: TRBJ1-2; v_gene: TRBV28; abundance: -; CDR3aa: CASSLGTGDGYTF; CDR3nt: TGTGCCAGCAGCCTCGGGACAGGGGATGGCTACACCTTC
d_gene: TRBD1; j_gene: TRBJ2-1; v_gene: TRBV7-9; abundance: once; CDR3aa: CASSLEQGTNEQFF; CDR3nt: TGTGCCAGCAGCTTGGAACAGGGGACGAATGAGCAGTTCTTC